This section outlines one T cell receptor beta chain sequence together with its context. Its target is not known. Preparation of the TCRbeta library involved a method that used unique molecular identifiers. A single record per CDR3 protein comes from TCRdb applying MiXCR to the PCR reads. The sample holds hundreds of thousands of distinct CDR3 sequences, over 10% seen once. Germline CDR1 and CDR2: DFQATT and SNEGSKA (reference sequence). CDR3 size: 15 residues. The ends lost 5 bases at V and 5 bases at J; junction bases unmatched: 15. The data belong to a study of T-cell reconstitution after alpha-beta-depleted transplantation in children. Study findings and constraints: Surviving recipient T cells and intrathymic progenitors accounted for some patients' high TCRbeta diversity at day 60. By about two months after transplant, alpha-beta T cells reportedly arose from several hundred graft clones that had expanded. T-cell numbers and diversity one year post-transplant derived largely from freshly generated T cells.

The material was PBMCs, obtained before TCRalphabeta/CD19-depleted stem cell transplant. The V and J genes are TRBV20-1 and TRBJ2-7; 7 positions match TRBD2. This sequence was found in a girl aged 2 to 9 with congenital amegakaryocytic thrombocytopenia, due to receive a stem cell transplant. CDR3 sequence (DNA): TGCAGTGCTTCCCCGACATGGGGGGGTGCCCACGAGCAGTACTTC. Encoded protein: CSASPTWGGAHEQYF.